This T cell receptor (beta chain) emerged from a study of identical twins. This clonotype was seen repeatedly, ten times or more. Each CDR3 protein gets one entry after TCRdb re-called the 5' RACE reads with MiXCR. Here the sample spans about 790,000 distinct CDR3 sequences, 15% to 20% being singletons. V gave up 0 bases and J gave up 8 bases, with 6 bases separating them. Germline V gene sequence: CDR1 SGHDT, CDR2 YYEEEE. The CDR3 loop spans 12 amino acids. The same specimen was also included in a second study, on T cells expressing NK-cell markers. As that study records: Eight donors were sequenced, seven testing HCMV-seropositive and one testing seronegative. In a handful of donors, dominant CD3+CD56+NKG2C+ clones formed about 1.0-7.5% of CD8+ cells.

The chain couples TRBV5-6 to TRBJ2-1; D is uncertain. Sequencing input: PBMCs. This TCR came from a young woman in good health. CDR3 in amino acids: CASSLAVDEQFF. The CDR3 bases are TGTGCCAGCAGCTTGGCCGTGGATGAGCAGTTCTTC.